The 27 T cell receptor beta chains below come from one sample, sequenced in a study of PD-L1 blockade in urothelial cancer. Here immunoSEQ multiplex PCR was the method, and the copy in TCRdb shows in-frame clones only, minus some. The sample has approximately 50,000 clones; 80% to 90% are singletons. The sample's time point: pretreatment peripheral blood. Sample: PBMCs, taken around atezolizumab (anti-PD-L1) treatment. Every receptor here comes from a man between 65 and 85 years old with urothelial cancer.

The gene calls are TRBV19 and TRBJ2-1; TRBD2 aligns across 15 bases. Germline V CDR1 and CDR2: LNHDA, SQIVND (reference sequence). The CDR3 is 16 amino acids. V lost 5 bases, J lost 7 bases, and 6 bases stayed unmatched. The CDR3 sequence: CASSPGTSGRKNEQFF. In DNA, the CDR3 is TGTGCCAGTAGTCCCGGGACTAGCGGGAGGAAAAATGAGCAGTTCTTC.

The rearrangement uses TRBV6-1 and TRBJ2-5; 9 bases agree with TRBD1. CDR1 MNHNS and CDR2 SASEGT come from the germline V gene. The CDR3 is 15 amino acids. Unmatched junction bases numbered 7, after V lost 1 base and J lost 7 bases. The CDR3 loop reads CASSEGTGVWGTQYF. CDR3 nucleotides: TGTGCCAGCAGTGAAGGGACAGGGGTCTGGGGGACCCAGTACTTC.

CDR3: CASSLRTVNYGYTF. CDR3 nucleotides: TGTGCCAGCAGCCTCCGGACAGTTAACTATGGCTACACCTTC. The chain is built from TRBV7-2 and TRBJ1-2; D perhaps matches TRBD1 (6 bases). The germline V gene has CDR1 SGHTA and CDR2 FQGNSA. The V gene lost 5 bases and the J gene lost 1 base, with 11 bases spanning the gap. This CDR3 has 14 amino acids.

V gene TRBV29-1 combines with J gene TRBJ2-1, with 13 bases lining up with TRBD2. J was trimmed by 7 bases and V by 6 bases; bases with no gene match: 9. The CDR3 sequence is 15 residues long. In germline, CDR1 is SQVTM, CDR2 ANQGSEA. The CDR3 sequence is CSVRAGTSGNNEQFF. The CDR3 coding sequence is TGCAGCGTGAGAGCCGGGACTAGCGGGAATAATGAGCAGTTCTTC.

The CDR3 sequence is CATSAGGPQETQYF. The CDR3, as DNA: TGTGCCACCAGTGCGGGAGGGCCCCAAGAGACCCAGTACTTC. This chain joins TRBV15 and TRBJ2-5; 9 bases map to TRBD2. V was pared by 6 bases and J by 1 base, with 3 bases of the junction left unmatched. CDR3 length: 14 residues. The V gene's germline CDR1 is LNHNV and CDR2 YYDKDF (reference sequence).

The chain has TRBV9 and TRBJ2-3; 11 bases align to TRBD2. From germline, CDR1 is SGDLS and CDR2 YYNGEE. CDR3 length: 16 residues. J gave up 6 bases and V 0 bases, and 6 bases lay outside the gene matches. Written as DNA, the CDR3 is TGTGCCAGCAGCGTAGTTGGAACTAGCGGGAGTGATACGCAGTATTTT. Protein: CASSVVGTSGSDTQYF.

The CDR3 sequence: CASRLTERDEAFF. CDR3 coding DNA: TGTGCCAGCAGGTTGACAGAGCGGGACGAAGCTTTCTTT. The chain has TRBV2 and TRBJ1-1; tentative D call: TRBD1 (5 bases). The V end was cut by 6 bases, the J end by 8 bases, with 16 bases between. The CDR3 spans 13 residues. Germline CDR1 SNHLY, CDR2 FYNNEI. Together with reference TRBV2 and TRBJ1-1, the CDR3 gives the full variable domain: EPEVTQTPSHQVTQMGQEVILRCVPISNHLYFYWYRQILGQKVEFLVSFYNNEISEKSEIFDDQFSVERPDGSNFTLKIRSTKLEDSAMYFCASRLTERDEAFFGQGTRLTVV.

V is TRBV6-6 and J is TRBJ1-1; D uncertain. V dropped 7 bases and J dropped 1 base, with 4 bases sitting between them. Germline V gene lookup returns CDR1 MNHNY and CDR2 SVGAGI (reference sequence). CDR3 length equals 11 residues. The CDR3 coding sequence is TGTGCCAGCAAGCAGAACACTGAAGCTTTCTTT. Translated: CASKQNTEAFF.

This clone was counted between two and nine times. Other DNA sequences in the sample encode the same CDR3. Here the CDR3 DNA reads TGCAGCGGCAGACAGGGGAACACTGAAGCTTTCTTT. It codes for CSGRQGNTEAFF. The chain uses TRBV29-1 and TRBJ1-1; 7 bases fit TRBD1. The V and J ends lost 7 bases and 1 base, in that order; junction bases with no gene match: 3. The CDR3 consists of 12 residues. Germline values: CDR1 SQVTM, CDR2 ANQGSEA.

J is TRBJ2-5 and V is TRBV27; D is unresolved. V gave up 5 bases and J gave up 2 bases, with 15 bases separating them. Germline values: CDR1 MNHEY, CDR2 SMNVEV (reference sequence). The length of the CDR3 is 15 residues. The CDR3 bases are TGTGCCAGCAGTCACCTTGACGAGGTACAAGAGACCCAGTACTTC. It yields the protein CASSHLDEVQETQYF.

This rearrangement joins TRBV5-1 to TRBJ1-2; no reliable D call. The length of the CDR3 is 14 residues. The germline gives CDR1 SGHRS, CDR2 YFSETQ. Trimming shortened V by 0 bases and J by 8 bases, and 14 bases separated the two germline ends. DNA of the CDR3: TGCGCCAGCAGCTTGGTTACGTGGCAATACGGCTACACCTTC. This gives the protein CASSLVTWQYGYTF.

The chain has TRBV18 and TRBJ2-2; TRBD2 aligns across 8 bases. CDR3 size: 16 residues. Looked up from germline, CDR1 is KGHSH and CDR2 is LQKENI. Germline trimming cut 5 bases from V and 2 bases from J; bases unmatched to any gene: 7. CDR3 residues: CASSIGLAVNTGELFF. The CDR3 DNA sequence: TGTGCCAGCTCAATTGGACTAGCTGTAAACACCGGGGAGCTGTTTTTT. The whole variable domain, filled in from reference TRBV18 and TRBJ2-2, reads NAGVMQNPRHLVRRRGQEARLRCSPMKGHSHVYWYRQLPEEGLKFMVYLQKENIIDESGMPKERFSAEFPKEGPSILRIQQVVRGDSAAYFCASSIGLAVNTGELFFGEGSRLTVL.

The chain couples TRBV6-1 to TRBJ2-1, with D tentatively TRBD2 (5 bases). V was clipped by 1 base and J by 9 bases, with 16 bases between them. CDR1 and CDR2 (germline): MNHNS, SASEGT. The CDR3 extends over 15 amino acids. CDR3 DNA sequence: TGTGCCAGCAGTGAAGTCAGACAAACCGCGGGTGAGCAGTTCTTC. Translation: CASSEVRQTAGEQFF.

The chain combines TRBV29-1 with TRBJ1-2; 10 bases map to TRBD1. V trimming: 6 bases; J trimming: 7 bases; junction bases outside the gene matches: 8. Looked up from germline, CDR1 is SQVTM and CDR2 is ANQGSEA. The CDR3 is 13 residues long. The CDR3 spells CSVGDRGLSGYTF. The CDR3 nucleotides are TGCAGCGTGGGGGACAGGGGTTTATCTGGCTACACCTTC.

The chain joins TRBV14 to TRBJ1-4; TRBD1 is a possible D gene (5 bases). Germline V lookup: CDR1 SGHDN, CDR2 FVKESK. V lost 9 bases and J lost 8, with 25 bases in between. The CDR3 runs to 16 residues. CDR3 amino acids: CASAEAQGRNGEKLFF. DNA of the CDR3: TGTGCCAGTGCAGAGGCCCAGGGCCGCAATGGGGAAAAACTGTTTTTT.

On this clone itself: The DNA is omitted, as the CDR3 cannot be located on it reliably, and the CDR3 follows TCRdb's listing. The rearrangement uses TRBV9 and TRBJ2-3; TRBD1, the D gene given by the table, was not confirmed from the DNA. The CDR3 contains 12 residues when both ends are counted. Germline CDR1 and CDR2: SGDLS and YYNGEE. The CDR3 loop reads CASSVAQGSLYF.

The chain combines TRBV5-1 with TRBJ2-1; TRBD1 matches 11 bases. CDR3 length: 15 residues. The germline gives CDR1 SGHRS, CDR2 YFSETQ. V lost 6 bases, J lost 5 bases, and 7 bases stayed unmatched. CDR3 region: CASIPGQGDHNEQFF. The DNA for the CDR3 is TGCGCCAGCATCCCGGGACAGGGGGACCACAATGAGCAGTTCTTC.

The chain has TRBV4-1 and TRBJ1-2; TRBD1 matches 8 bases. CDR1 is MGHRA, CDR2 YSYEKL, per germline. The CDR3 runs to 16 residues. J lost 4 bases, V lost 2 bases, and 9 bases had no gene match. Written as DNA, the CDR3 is TGCGCCAGCAGCCAATCTAGGGACAGGCGACCCTATGGCTACACCTTC. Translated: CASSQSRDRRPYGYTF.

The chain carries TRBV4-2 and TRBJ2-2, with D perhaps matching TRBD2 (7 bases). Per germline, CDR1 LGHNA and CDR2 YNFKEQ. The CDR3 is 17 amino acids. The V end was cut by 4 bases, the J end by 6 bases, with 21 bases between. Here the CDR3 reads CASSLKGGAAGAGELFF. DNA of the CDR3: TGTGCCAGCAGCCTTAAAGGGGGGGCCGCTGGGGCCGGGGAGCTGTTTTTT.

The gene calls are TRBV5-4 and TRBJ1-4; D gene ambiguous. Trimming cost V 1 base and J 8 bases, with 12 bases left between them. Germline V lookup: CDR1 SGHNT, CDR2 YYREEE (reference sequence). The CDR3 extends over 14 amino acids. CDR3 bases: TGTGCCAGCAGCTTGCGGGGAGAGGACGAAAAACTGTTTTTT. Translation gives CASSLRGEDEKLFF.

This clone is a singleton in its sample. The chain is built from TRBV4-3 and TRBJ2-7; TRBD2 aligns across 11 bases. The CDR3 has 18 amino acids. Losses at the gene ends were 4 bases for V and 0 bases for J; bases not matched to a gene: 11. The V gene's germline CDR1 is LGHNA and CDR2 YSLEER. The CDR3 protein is CASSRGTGGLADSYEQYF. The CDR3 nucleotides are TGCGCCAGCAGCCGGGGTACGGGGGGACTAGCGGACTCCTACGAGCAGTACTTC.

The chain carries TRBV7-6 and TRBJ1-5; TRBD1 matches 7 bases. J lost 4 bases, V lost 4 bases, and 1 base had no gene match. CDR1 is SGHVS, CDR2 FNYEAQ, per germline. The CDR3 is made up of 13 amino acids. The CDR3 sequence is CASSSGQNQPQHF. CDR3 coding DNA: TGTGCCAGCAGCTCGGGACAGAATCAGCCCCAGCATTTT.

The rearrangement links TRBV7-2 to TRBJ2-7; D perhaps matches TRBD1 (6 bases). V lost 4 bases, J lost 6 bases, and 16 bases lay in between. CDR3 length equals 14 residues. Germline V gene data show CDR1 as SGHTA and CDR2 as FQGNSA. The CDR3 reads CASSSGNRVSEQYF. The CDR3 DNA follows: TGTGCCAGCAGCTCGGGGAACAGGGTGAGCGAGCAGTACTTC.

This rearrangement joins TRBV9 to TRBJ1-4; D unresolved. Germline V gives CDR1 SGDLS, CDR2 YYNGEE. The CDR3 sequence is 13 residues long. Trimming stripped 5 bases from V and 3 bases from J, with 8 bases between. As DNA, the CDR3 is TGTGCCAGCAGTTGGCGGTCTAATGAAAAACTGTTTTTT. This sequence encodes CASSWRSNEKLFF.

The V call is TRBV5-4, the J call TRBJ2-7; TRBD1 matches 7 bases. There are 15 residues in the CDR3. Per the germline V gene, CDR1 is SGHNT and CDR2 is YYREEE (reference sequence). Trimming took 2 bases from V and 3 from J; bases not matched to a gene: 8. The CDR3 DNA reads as TGTGCCAGCAGCTTTGCCCTGGACAGGAGCTACGAGCAGTACTTC. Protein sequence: CASSFALDRSYEQYF.

Here the CDR3 DNA reads TGTGCCAGCAGGGGGACAGGTCCAGGCGAGCAGTACTTC. Amino acid sequence: CASRGTGPGEQYF. The gene calls are TRBV5-4 and TRBJ2-7; TRBD1 matches at 8 bases. The germline V gene has CDR1 SGHNT and CDR2 YYREEE (reference sequence). The CDR3 runs 13 residues. Germline trimming cut 5 bases from V and 6 bases from J; bases unmatched to any gene: 7.

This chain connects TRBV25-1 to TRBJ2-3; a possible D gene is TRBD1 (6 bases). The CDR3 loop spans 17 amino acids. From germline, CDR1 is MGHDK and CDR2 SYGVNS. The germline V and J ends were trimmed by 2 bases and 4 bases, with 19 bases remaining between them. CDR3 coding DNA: TGTGCCAGCAGTGAAAGGGGATTTGGGGGCCAGCCAGATACGCAGTATTTT. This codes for CASSERGFGGQPDTQYF.